This T cell receptor beta chain was documented in a study of T cell responses to AZD1222 COVID-19 vaccine (dated by TCRdb to 2020 to 2023). Describing the broader study: AZD1222 recipients given second doses at about 4 weeks or at about 12 weeks were pooled, since spike-specific TCR depth and breadth were not found to differ between the two schedules. Trial participants were enrolled by age into 18-55, 56-69 and 70-plus year subgroups, with roughly 150, 30 and 60 TCR-sequenced participants respectively. TCR sequencing covered about 230 trial participants: roughly 200 given two doses of AZD1222 and some 25 given two doses of MenACWY control vaccine.

The investigation overall reported the following: After two AZD1222 doses, both the breadth and the depth of spike-specific TCRs were significantly higher than at day 0 and than in MenACWY recipients. Nearly half of unique spike-specific TCRs reportedly recognized epitopes outside regions mutated in the B.1.351 and B.1.1.7 variants. Only six or seven AZD1222 recipients were SARS-CoV-2 seropositive at baseline, limiting conclusions about previously exposed vaccinees. The whole spike protein was spanned by vaccine-associated CD4 TCRs, and dominant responses were seen in regions 160-218 and 743-854. Because no day 14 peak-response samples were available, repertoires were characterized only after the peak T cell response. Participants were mostly white British and included more females than males, and it was suggested by the authors that clonal diversity may have been underestimated. In the small 56-69-year group, the increase in depth fell short of significance, most likely because of low power.

CDR1 and CDR2, looked up from the germline V gene, are SGHDT and YYEEEE. V loses 0 bases of germline sequence and J loses 2 bases, and the interval between the two ends is 5 bases. The CDR3 sequence holds 13 residues, the cysteine and phenylalanine included. Of the read, only the CDR3 DNA is kept; its 39 bases are in frame from base 1. Turning to this clone: Which antigen it targets is not known. Within one base of it there is no much larger clone, and no base qualities were kept.

Reading the label with the study, this specimen's time point is: baseline before first vaccination. Vaccinee samples came from UK trials COV001 and COV002, including a single-blind randomized controlled phase 2/3 trial of AZD1222 (ChAdOx1 nCoV-19) in healthy adults. For TCRbeta chain sequencing, PBMC samples were collected from trial participants at day 0 and at day 28 after the second dose. The CDR3 regions of human TCRbeta chains were analyzed by immunosequencing. The paper's processing steps were these. TCRs in the repertoires were matched against a reference library of SARS-CoV-2-specific TCRs that had been generated with the MIRA antigen-specificity platform. Breadth meant the fraction of unique TCRs that were SARS-CoV-2-associated, whereas depth meant the fraction of total T cells that were SARS-CoV-2-associated. Using the MIRA data, each spike-specific TCR was assigned both to the spike region to which the TCR was reactive and to a CD4 or CD8 class. Log10-transformed breadth and depth values were compared by one-way ANOVA with Sidak's multiple comparisons tests. In TCRdb, the immuneACCESS table is reduced to in-frame sequences with V and J assigned. These tables do not hold every clone; where another copy was compared, an unresolved V gene accounts for under half, and the others remain unexplained. That table furnishes V, J and clone size, whereas the DNA furnished D and trimming. Counted in this sample were about 130,000 clones; 70% to 90% of them appeared once. Approximately 1.6% of the sample is held by the ten biggest clonotypes.

Rearrangement joined TRBV5-6 to TRBJ1-2; confidence is insufficient to name the D gene. The sequence came from an adult in good health. Sequencing was performed on peripheral blood, taken on day 0 of AZD1222 vaccination. Here the CDR3 is given as CASSLGLNYGYTF. In nucleotides, the sequence is TGTGCCAGCAGCTTGGGTCTCAACTATGGCTACACCTTC.